This TCR beta chain was captured in a study of cytotoxic CD8 clonotypes in ibrutinib-treated CLL listed by TCRdb under 2021. With regard to the full study: The cohort had 11 to 12 relapsed/refractory and more than 14 treatment-naive patients; 17 to 18 were IGHV unmutated. Of the 90 or so people in the trial, roughly 27 had longitudinal samples available. Samples averaged 255,043 productive templates and approximately 100,000 productive rearrangements. Samples at response were collected after a median of around twelve months of treatment, with a range of about 6 to 36 months. Cryopreserved peripheral blood mononuclear cells were collected before treatment, at response, and at either disease progression or sustained remission. Partial responses were observed in 24 patients and complete responses in 2; after a median follow-up of around 68 months, remission was maintained in around 14 patients and progression was observed in approximately 12. Results and caveats for the whole study, not just this receptor: An increase in clonality was observed at ibrutinib response, with clonality remaining stable during sustained remission and falling back toward baseline at progression. Sampling times were not matched between patients in sustained remission and patients whose disease was progressing, and lymph node repertoires were not examined. At baseline, clonality was higher than in age-matched healthy donors and showed a strong correlation with circulating CD8+ T-cell counts. Public clonotypes were rare and either shrank or stayed stable during treatment, and the rise in clonality at ibrutinib response reflected expansion of private clonotypes.

Details on this clone: Its antigen remains undetermined. Per-nucleotide qualities are absent, and no much larger clonotype sits a single base away.

V is trimmed back by 2 bases and J by 4 bases, and the junction contains 8 bases that no gene match accounts for. CDR1 and CDR2, looked up from the germline V gene, are KGHSH and LQKENI. The CDR3, from cysteine to phenylalanine, totals 15 residues. Here the CDR3 DNA is all that survives: 45 bases in frame from base 1. Each clonotype received, on average, approximately 9.9x coverage in deep resolution sequencing performed on a MiSeq, where the target depth lay between 1 in 1 million and 1 in 200,000 T cells. The immunoSEQ hsTCRB Kit was used to generate TCR beta libraries. From the authors' description of their analysis: Data were analyzed with ImmunoSEQ Data Assistant and ImmunoSEQ Analyzer, with V, D and J genes assigned per IMGT definitions. Clonality, which ranges from 0 to 1, was calculated as one minus the normalized Shannon entropy of productive rearrangement frequencies. Only overrepresented clonotypes making up at least 0.05% of each patient's repertoire were included in the public clonotype analysis. More than ten age-matched healthy donor repertoires from immuneACCESS were used as controls for clonality. As stored in TCRdb, this immuneACCESS dataset retains in-frame rearrangements with V and J assigned. A fraction of the clones does not appear; measured against another copy, unresolved V genes explain less than half of the discrepancy, and the remainder lacks a known reason. The V and J calls and the clone size are those of that table, but D and trimming were determined from the DNA. The sample contains 300,000 to 350,000 clones, more than 65% of them found a single time. The ten biggest clones cover over 6.5% of the sample.

For TCR beta library preparation, roughly 2.2 micrograms of genomic DNA were isolated from cryopreserved PBMCs. Longitudinal blood samples from CLL patients receiving ibrutinib monotherapy were subjected to high-throughput TCR beta sequencing. Patients were enrolled in a phase 2 open-label single-center ibrutinib monotherapy trial. The material sequenced was PBMCs, taken before ibrutinib treatment. The V gene is TRBV18 and the J gene is TRBJ2-7, with 7 bases matching TRBD1. The sequence derives from a human donor with chronic lymphocytic leukemia. The sequence in DNA is TGTGCCAGCTCACCAAACACAGGGGACGGGTACGAGCAGTACTTC. This encodes CASSPNTGDGYEQYF.